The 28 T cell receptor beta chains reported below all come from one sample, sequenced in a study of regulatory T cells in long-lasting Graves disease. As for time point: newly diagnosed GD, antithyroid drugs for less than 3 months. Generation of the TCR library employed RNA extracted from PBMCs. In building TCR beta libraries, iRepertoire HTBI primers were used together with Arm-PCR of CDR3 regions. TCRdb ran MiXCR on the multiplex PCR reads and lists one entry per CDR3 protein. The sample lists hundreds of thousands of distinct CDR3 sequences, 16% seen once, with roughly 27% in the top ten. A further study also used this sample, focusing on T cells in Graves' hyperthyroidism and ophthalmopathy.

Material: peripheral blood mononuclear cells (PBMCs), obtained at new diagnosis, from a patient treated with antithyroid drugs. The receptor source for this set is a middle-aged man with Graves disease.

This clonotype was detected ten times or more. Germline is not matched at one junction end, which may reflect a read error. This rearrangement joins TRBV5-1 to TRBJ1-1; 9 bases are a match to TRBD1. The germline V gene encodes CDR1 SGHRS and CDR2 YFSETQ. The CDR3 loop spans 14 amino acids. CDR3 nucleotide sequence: TGTGCCAGCAGCTGGGGACAGGGCGACACTGAAGCTTTCTTT. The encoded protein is CASSWGQGDTEAFF.

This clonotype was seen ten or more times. The CDR3 DNA reads TGTGCCAGCAGCTTAAACGGGGGAGAAGAGACCCAGTACTTC. This encodes CASSLNGGEETQYF. V gene TRBV7-8 combines with J gene TRBJ2-5; a possible D gene is TRBD2 (6 bases). CDR1 and CDR2 from the germline V gene are SGHVS and FQNEAQ. The germline V and J ends were trimmed by 2 bases and 3 bases, with 10 bases remaining between them. This CDR3 spans 14 amino acids.

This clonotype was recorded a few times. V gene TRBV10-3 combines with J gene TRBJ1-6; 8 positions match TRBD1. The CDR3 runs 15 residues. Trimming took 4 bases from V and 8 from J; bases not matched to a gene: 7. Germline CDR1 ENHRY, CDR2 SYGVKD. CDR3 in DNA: TGTGCCATCAGTGTAGGGGCGACAGGGGATTCACCCCTCCACTTT. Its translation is CAISVGATGDSPLHF.

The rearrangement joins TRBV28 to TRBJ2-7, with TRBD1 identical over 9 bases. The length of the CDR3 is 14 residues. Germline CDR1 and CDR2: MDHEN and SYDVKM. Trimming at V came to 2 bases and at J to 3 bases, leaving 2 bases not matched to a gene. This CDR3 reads CASSLTGGIYEQYF. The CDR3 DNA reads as TGTGCCAGCAGTTTAACAGGGGGCATCTACGAGCAGTACTTC.

This CDR3 is CATSRDHSGRSYEQYF. In DNA form, the CDR3 reads TGTGCCACCAGCAGAGATCATTCGGGGCGCTCCTACGAGCAGTACTTC. The chain joins TRBV15 to TRBJ2-7; D tentatively reads TRBD1 or TRBD2 (5 bases each). V lost 0 bases and J lost 0, with 12 bases in between. Germline CDR1 and CDR2: LNHNV and YYDKDF (reference sequence). CDR3 length: 16 residues.

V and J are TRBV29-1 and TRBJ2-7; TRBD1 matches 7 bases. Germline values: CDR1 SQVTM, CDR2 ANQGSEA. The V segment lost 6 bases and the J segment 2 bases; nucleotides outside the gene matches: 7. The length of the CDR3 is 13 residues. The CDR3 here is CSVADRRAYEQYF. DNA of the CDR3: TGCAGCGTCGCGGACAGGCGCGCCTACGAGCAGTACTTC.

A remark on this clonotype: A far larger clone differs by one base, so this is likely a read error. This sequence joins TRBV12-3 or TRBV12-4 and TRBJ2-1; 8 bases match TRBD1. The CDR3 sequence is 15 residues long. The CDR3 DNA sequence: TGTGCCAGCAGTTCTGGGACAGGTGGCGCAGATACGCAGTGTTTT. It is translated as CASSSGTGGADTQCF.

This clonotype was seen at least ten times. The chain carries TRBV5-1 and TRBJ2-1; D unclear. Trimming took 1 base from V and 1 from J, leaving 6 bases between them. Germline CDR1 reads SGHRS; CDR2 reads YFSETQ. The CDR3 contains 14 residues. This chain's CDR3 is CASSLTESYNEQFF. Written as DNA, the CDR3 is TGCGCCAGCAGCTTGACAGAGTCCTACAATGAGCAGTTCTTC. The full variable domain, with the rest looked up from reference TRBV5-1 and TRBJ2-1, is KAGVTQTPRYLIKTRGQQVTLSCSPISGHRSVSWYQQTPGQGLQFLFEYFSETQRNKGNFPGRFSGRQFSNSRSEMNVSTLELGDSALYLCASSLTESYNEQFFGPGTRLTVL.

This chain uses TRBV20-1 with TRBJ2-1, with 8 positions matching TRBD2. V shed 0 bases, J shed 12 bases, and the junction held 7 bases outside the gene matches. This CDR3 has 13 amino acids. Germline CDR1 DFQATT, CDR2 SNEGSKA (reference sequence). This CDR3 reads CSARDLGLAGQFF. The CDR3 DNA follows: TGCAGTGCTAGAGATCTGGGGCTAGCGGGGCAGTTCTTC.

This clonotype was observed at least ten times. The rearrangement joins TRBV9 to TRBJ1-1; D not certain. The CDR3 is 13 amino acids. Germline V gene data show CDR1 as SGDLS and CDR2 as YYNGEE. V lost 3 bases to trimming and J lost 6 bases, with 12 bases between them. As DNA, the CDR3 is TGTGCCAGCAGCGGAACTTCCGCCGCTGAAGCTTTCTTT. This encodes CASSGTSAAEAFF.

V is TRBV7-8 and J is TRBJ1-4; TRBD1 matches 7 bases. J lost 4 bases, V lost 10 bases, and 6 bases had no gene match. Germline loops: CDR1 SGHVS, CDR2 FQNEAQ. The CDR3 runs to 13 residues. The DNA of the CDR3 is TGTGCCATCTCCAGGGGGTTTAATGAAAAACTGTTTTTT. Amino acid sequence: CAISRGFNEKLFF.

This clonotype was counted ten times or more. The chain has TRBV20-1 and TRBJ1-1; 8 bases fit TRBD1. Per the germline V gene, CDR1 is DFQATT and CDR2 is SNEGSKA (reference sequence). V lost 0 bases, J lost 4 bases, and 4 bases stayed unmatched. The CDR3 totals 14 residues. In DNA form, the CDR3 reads TGCAGTGCTAGAGAGCACACAGGGGGCACTGAAGCTTTCTTT. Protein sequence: CSAREHTGGTEAFF.

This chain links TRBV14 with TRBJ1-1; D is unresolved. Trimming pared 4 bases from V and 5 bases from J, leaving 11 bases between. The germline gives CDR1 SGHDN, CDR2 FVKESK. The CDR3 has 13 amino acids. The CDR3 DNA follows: TGTGCCAGCAGCCTCCGCCTGTGGACTGAAGCTTTCTTT. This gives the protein CASSLRLWTEAFF.

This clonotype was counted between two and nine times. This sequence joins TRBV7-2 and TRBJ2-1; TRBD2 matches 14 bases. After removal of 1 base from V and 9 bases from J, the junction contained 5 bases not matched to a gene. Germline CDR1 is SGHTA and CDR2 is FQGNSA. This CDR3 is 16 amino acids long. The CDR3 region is CASSLETSGGAGEQFF. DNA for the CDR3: TGTGCCAGCAGCTTAGAGACTAGCGGGGGGGCTGGTGAGCAGTTCTTC.

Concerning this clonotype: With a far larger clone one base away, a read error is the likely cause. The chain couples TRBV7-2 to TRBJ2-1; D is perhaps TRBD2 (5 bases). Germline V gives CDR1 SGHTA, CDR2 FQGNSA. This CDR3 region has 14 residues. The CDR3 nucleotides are TGTGCCAGCAGCTTAATAGGGAGTAGGAATGAGCAGTCCTTC. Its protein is CASSLIGSRNEQSF.

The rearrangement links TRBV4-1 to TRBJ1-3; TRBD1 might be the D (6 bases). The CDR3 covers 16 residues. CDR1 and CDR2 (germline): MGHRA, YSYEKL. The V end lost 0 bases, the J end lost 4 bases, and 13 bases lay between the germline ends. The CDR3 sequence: CASSQDGRGEGNTIYF. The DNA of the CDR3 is TGCGCCAGCAGCCAAGATGGAAGGGGGGAGGGAAACACCATATATTTT.

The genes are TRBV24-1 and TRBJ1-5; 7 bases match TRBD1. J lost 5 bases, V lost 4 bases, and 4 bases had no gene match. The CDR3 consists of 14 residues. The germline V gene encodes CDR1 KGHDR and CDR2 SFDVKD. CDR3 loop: CATSDRGRYQPQHF. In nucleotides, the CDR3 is TGTGCCACCAGTGACAGGGGGAGGTATCAGCCCCAGCATTTT.

CDR3 sequence (DNA): TGTGCCAGCAGCTTAGCGGCGGGGGTCGAGTCCGGGGAGCTGTTTTTT. This translates into CASSLAAGVESGELFF. This chain uses TRBV7-2 with TRBJ2-2; 7 positions match TRBD2. V lost 0 bases and J lost 6; bases outside the gene matches: 7. CDR3 length: 16 amino acids. Germline values: CDR1 SGHTA, CDR2 FQGNSA.

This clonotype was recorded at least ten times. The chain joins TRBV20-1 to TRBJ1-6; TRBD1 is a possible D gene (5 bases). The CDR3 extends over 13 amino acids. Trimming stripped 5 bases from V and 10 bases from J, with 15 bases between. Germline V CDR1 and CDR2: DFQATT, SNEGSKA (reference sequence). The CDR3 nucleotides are TGCAGTGCTCCAGGTGGGGGGGGATCACCCCTCCACTTT. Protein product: CSAPGGGGSPLHF.

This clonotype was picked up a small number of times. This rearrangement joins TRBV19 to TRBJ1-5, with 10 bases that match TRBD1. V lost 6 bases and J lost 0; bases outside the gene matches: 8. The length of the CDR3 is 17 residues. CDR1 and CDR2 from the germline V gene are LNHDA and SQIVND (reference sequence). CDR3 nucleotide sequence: TGTGCCAGTAGAACCGGGACAGGGGCTAATAGCAATCAGCCCCAGCATTTT. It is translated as CASRTGTGANSNQPQHF.

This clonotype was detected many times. CDR3 DNA: TGTGCCAGCAGCTTACCTAGCAATGAGCAGTTCTTC. It encodes CASSLPSNEQFF. The chain has TRBV11-2 and TRBJ2-1, with D unresolved. The V gene's germline CDR1 is SGHAT and CDR2 FQNNGV. The CDR3 sequence is 12 residues long. Trimming took off 2 bases at V and 6 bases at J, with 5 bases between the two ends.

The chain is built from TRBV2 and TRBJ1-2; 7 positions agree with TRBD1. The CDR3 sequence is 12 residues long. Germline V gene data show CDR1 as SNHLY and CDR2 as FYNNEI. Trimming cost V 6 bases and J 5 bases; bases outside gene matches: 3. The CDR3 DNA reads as TGTGCCAGCAGGGAGACAGGGTATGGCTACACCTTC. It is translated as CASRETGYGYTF.

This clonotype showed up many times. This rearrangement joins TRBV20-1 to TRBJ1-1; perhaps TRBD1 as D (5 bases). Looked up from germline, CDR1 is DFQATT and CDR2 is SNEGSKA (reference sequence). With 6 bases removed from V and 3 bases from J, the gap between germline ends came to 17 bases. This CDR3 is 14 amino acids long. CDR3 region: CSAEFGRGDTEAFF. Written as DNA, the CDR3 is TGCAGTGCGGAATTTGGACGGGGGGACACTGAAGCTTTCTTT.

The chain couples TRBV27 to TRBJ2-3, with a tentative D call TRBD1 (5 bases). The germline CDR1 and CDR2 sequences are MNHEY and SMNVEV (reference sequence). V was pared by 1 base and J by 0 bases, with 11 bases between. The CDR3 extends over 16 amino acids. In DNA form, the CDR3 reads TGTGCCAGCAGTTTATTAGGGGCACGAAGCACAGATACGCAGTATTTT. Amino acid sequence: CASSLLGARSTDTQYF.

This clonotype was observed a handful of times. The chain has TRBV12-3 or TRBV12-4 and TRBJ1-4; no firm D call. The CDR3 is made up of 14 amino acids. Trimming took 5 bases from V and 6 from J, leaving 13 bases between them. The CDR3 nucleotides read TGTGCCAGCAGTCTGACGGGGTGGGATGAAAAACTGTTTTTT. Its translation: CASSLTGWDEKLFF.

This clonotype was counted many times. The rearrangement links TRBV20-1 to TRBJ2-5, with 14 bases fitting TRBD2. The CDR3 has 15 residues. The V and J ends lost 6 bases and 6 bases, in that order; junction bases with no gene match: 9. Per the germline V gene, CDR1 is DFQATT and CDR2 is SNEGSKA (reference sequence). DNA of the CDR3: TGCAGTGCCCCGCCCGGGACTAGCGGGGGACAGACCCAGTACTTC. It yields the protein CSAPPGTSGGQTQYF.

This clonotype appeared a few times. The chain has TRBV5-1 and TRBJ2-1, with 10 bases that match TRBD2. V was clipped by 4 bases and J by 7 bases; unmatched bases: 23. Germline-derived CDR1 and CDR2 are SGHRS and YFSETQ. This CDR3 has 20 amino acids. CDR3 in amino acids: CASSPRWSPLAGGFGNEQFF. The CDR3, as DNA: TGCGCCAGCAGCCCTAGGTGGTCACCGTTAGCGGGGGGTTTCGGGAATGAGCAGTTCTTC.

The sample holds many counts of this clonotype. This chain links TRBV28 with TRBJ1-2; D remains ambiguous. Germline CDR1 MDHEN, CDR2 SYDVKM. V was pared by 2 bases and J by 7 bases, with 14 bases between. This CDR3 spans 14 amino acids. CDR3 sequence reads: CASSLNPLPGGYTF. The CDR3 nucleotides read TGTGCCAGCAGTTTAAACCCTCTCCCGGGTGGCTACACCTTC.